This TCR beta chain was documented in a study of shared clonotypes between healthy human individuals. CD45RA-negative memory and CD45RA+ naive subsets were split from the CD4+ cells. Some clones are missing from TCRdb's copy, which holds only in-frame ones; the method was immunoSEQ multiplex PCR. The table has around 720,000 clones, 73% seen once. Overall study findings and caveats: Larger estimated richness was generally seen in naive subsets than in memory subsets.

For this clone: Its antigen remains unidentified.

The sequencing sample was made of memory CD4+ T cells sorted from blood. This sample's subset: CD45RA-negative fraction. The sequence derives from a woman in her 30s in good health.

The chain's CDR3 is CASRRGSWGLDTQYF. CDR3 in DNA: TGTGCCAGCAGGCGGGGGAGTTGGGGTCTCGATACGCAGTATTTT. The V call is TRBV6-1, the J call TRBJ2-3; 7 bases match TRBD2. This CDR3 has 15 residues. Germline V gene sequence: CDR1 MNHNS, CDR2 SASEGT. V shed 6 bases, J shed 6 bases, and the junction held 12 bases outside the gene matches.